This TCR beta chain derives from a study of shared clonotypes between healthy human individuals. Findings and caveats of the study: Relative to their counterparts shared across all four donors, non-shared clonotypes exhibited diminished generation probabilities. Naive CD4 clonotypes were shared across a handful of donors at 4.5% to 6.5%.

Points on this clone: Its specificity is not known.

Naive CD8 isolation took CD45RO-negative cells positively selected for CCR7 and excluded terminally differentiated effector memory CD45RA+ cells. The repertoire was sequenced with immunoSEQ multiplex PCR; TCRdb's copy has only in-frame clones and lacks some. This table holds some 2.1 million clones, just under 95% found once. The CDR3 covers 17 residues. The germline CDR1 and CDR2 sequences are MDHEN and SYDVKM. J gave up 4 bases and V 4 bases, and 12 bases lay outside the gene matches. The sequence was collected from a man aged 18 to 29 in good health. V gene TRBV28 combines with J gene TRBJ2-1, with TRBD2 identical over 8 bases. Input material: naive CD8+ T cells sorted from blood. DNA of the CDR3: TGTGCCAGCAGTTCGGGGGGGACATCCGAAATGTACAATGAGCAGTTCTTC. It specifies CASSSGGTSEMYNEQFF.